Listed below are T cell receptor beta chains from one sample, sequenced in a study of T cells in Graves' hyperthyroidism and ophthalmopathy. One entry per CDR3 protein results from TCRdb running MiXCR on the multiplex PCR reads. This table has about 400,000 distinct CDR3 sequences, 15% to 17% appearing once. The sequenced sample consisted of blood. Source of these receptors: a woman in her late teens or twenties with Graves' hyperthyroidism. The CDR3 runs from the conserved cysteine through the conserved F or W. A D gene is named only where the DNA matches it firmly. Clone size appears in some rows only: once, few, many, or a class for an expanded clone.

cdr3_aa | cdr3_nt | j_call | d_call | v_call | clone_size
CASSPRLAGGSARYEQYF | TGTGCCAGCAGCCCGAGACTAGCGGGGGGCTCCGCCCGCTACGAGCAGTACTTC | TRBJ2-7 | TRBD2 | TRBV11-2 | NA
CASSPWTAGYTF | TGTGCCAGCAGCCCATGGACTGCTGGCTACACCTTC | TRBJ1-2 | NA | TRBV7-9 | many
CASSLAQGAHGNTIYF | TGTGCCAGCAGTTTAGCGCAGGGGGCACATGGAAACACCATATATTTT | TRBJ1-3 | TRBD1 | TRBV12-3/TRBV12-4 | NA
CAMGQGTSGRAVEQYF | TGTGCCATGGGACAGGGGACTAGCGGGAGGGCCGTCGAGCAGTACTTC | TRBJ2-7 | TRBD2 | TRBV10-3 | NA
CATGTQETQYF | TGTGCCACCGGGACACAAGAGACCCAGTACTTC | TRBJ2-5 | NA | TRBV24-1 | many
CASSLLGARLGNSPLHF | TGCGCCAGCAGCTTGCTTGGGGCCAGACTGGGGAATTCACCCCTCCACTTT | TRBJ1-6 | NA | TRBV5-1 | many
CASSQATGWSGGDEQFF | TGTGCCAGCAGCCAAGCAACTGGTTGGAGCGGGGGTGATGAGCAGTTCTTC | TRBJ2-1 | TRBD2 | TRBV3-1 | many
CASSVTGTKNTGELFF | TGCGCCAGCAGCGTGACCGGGACAAAAAACACCGGGGAGCTGTTTTTT | TRBJ2-2 | NA | TRBV5-1 | many
CSARAGTAIYGYTF | TGCAGTGCTAGAGCCGGGACAGCTATCTATGGCTACACCTTC | TRBJ1-2 | TRBD1 | TRBV20-1 | NA
CASSQERWGYTF | TGTGCCAGCAGCCAAGAACGTTGGGGCTACACCTTC | TRBJ1-2 | NA | TRBV4-2 | few
CASSRTSGLEQYF | TGTGCCAGCAGTCGAACCTCTGGACTCGAGCAGTACTTC | TRBJ2-7 | NA | TRBV2 | NA
CASSFGEPGYNEQFF | TGTGCCAGTAGTTTCGGGGAGCCGGGCTACAATGAGCAGTTCTTC | TRBJ2-1 | NA | TRBV19 | many
CASSQDGGGNIQYF | TGTGCCAGCAGCCAAGATGGGGGGGGGAACATTCAGTACTTC | TRBJ2-4 | TRBD2 | TRBV3-1 | many
CASSQDSPGRLRETQYF | TGTGCCAGCAGCCAAGATTCACCAGGGAGATTGAGGGAGACCCAGTACTTC | TRBJ2-5 | NA | TRBV14 | NA
CASSLLGPNEQFF | TGTGCCAGCAGCCTACTAGGTCCCAATGAGCAGTTCTTC | TRBJ2-1 | NA | TRBV7-2 | many
CASSPTTTRRETQYF | TGTGCCAGCAGTCCCACAACGACTAGGCGGGAGACCCAGTACTTC | TRBJ2-5 | NA | TRBV28 | many
CASSFGALEYEQYF | TGTGCCAGCAGCTTTGGCGCCCTGGAATACGAGCAGTACTTC | TRBJ2-7 | NA | TRBV7-9 | NA